This TCR beta chain was identified during a study of blood T cell repertoires in COVID-19. Study details: COVID-19 samples, acute and convalescent, were from the United States, Italy and Spain. In each case, the material was cDNA or gDNA derived from T cells, B-cell-depleted T cells, or PBMCs.

In the source study's methods: Amplification with reference gene primers provided the estimates of nucleated cell counts. Sequenced by immunoSEQ multiplex PCR; TCRdb stores in-frame clones only, minus some. That table furnishes V, J and clone size, whereas the DNA furnished D and trimming. The profile shows about 200,000 clones, 85% of them singletons. The CDR3 covers 17 residues. V lost 0 bases and J lost 5; bases outside the gene matches: 12. CDR1 is SGDLS and CDR2 is YYNGEE in the germline V gene. The Seattle site enrolled patients during active infection and followed them longitudinally. This chain links TRBV9 with TRBJ2-3, with TRBD2 matching over 7 bases. Sequences were obtained from peripheral blood. The TCR comes from a man aged 55 to 69 with COVID-19, enrolled during active disease. The CDR3 nucleotides read TGTGCCAGCAGCGTAGCTCGGAGACTAGCAGCCAGAGATACGCAGTATTTT. Its translation is CASSVARRLAARDTQYF.